This T cell receptor beta chain was identified in a study of somatic mutations in cytotoxic T cells in rheumatoid arthritis. Study at large: Flow-sorting brought some V beta antibody-stained T-cell populations to nearly 100% purity, V beta1+ cells sequenced for TCRB among them.

Generated by immunoSEQ multiplex PCR, the TCRdb table keeps only in-frame clones and is missing some. The sample yields approximately 11,000 clones, about 80% seen once. Study-wide results and caveats: Unknown were the antigen targets of the expanded CD8+ clones.

The V segment lost 5 bases and the J segment 0 bases; nucleotides outside the gene matches: 4. Germline V gene data show CDR1 as SQVTM and CDR2 as ANQGSEA. The CDR3 covers 13 residues. As to this clone: Antigen unknown.

What was sequenced was CD8+ T cells sorted from blood. This TCR was sampled from an older woman with rheumatoid arthritis. The chain is built from TRBV29-1 and TRBJ2-7, with 7 positions matching TRBD2. The CDR3 sequence: CSVRGESSYEQYF. The CDR3 DNA is TGCAGCGTTCGGGGGGAGAGCTCCTACGAGCAGTACTTC.